The present entry profiles one T cell receptor (beta chain) with its context. As yet, its antigen is unknown. The entry originates in a study of T cell responses to AZD1222 COVID-19 vaccine. Whole-study results and caveats: The study identified only a handful of AZD1222 recipients as seropositive at baseline. Of spike-specific TCRs, nearly half reportedly target regions left unmutated in variants. Clonal diversity may have been underestimated, and the donors were mostly white British, with more females than males.

From germline, CDR1 is LNHNV and CDR2 YYDKDF (reference sequence). V lost 1 base and J lost 3; bases outside the gene matches: 4. CDR3 length: 15 amino acids. Libraries were prepared by immunoSEQ multiplex PCR; TCRdb keeps only in-frame clonotypes and omits some of them. The table has 80,000 to 100,000 clones, approximately 90% seen once; the top ten hold about an eighth. This sequence joins TRBV15 and TRBJ1-2; 8 positions agree with TRBD1. The origin of this receptor is an adult in good health. Material: peripheral blood, obtained on day 0 of AZD1222 vaccination. Written as DNA, the CDR3 is TGTGCCACCAGCAGAGGGGACAGGAGTGACTATGGCTACACCTTC. Protein product: CATSRGDRSDYGYTF.